The 8 T cell receptor beta chains below were found in one sample sequenced in a study of cytomegalovirus exposure and HLA in healthy donors. 13 Jbeta primers and 60 Vbeta primers were used for the PCR. TCRdb keeps only in-frame clones here, not all; method: immunoSEQ multiplex PCR. Among hundreds of thousands of clones listed, approximately 79% were seen once. Sequencing used PBMCs. These receptors originate from a male donor in good health and CMV-seronegative.

The chain recombines TRBV10-1 with TRBJ2-7, with 7 positions matching TRBD2. CDR1 is WNHNN, CDR2 SYGVQD, per germline (reference sequence). The junction had 13 bases not matched to a gene; V was cut back by 3 bases and J by 2 bases. This CDR3 spans 17 amino acids. The CDR3 loop reads CASSDGAEKRDPYEQYF. Here the CDR3 DNA reads TGCGCCAGCAGTGATGGAGCGGAGAAGCGGGACCCCTACGAGCAGTACTTC.

This sequence joins TRBV7-2 and TRBJ2-5; weak D call: TRBD1 (6 bases). The CDR3 spans 15 residues. Germline lookup yields CDR1 SGHTA and CDR2 FQGNSA. V shed 4 bases and J shed 3 bases, with 15 bases lying between them. CDR3 nucleotide sequence: TGTGCCAGCAGCTCCACCGGGACACCAGAAGAGACCCAGTACTTC. Translated: CASSSTGTPEETQYF.

This clone has a single count. This chain joins TRBV5-6 and TRBJ2-7; 9 nucleotides line up with TRBD1. Per the germline V gene, CDR1 is SGHDT and CDR2 is YYEEEE. The ends lost 4 bases at V and 3 bases at J; junction bases unmatched: 5. The CDR3 has 14 amino acids. Here the CDR3 DNA reads TGTGCCAGCAGCCCCGGGACAGGGATCTACGAGCAGTACTTC. Amino acids: CASSPGTGIYEQYF.

The chain combines TRBV7-9 with TRBJ2-3; 7 positions agree with TRBD2. CDR1 and CDR2 from the germline V gene are SEHNR and FQNEAQ (reference sequence). The CDR3 sequence is 15 residues long. Losses at the gene ends were 9 bases for V and 0 bases for J; bases not matched to a gene: 9. CDR3 loop: CASGGGQGSTDTQYF. The CDR3 bases are TGTGCCAGTGGGGGGGGTCAAGGTAGCACAGATACGCAGTATTTT.

The chain links TRBV7-2 to TRBJ2-3; 13 bases are a match to TRBD2. There are 15 residues in the CDR3. Looked up from germline, CDR1 is SGHTA and CDR2 is FQGNSA. V shed 5 bases, J shed 4 bases, and the junction held 3 bases outside the gene matches. The CDR3 reads CASSPLAGGPDTQYF. CDR3 bases: TGTGCCAGCAGCCCACTAGCGGGAGGGCCAGATACGCAGTATTTT.

The V gene is TRBV14, the J gene TRBJ2-3; D might be TRBD2 (6 bases). Germline V lookup: CDR1 SGHDN, CDR2 FVKESK. V shed 2 bases and J shed 6 bases, with 15 bases lying between them. This CDR3 region has 15 residues. CDR3 nucleotides: TGTGCCAGCAGCCAACGCCGTCCTAGCGTTGATACGCAGTATTTT. As protein: CASSQRRPSVDTQYF.

The chain uses TRBV18 and TRBJ1-3; D not certain. This CDR3 contains 16 residues. V was trimmed by 2 bases and J by 0 bases, leaving 11 bases between them. The V gene's germline CDR1 is KGHSH and CDR2 LQKENI. CDR3 DNA: TGTGCCAGCTCACCAGTTGACTTGGTCTCTGGAAACACCATATATTTT. This sequence encodes CASSPVDLVSGNTIYF.

The CDR3 region has the DNA TGTGCCAGCAGCTTGGCCACGGACAGACTCTCCTCTAACTATGGCTACACCTTC. Protein: CASSLATDRLSSNYGYTF. The V and J genes are TRBV5-4 and TRBJ1-2; the D gene is possibly TRBD1 (6 bases). The V gene's germline CDR1 is SGHNT and CDR2 YYREEE (reference sequence). The CDR3 sequence is 18 residues long. V lost 0 bases and J lost 0, with 18 bases in between.